Here is one TCR beta chain with its context. An end of the junction differs from the germline gene, which may be a read error. Nashville, Tennessee was home to all donors, each a Caucasian adult. Approximately 100 million PBMCs per unsorted sample were used for genomic DNA. The study ran the assay at deep level. It was around 320 ng DNA, about 30,000 T cell genomes, that went into each replicate PCR of unsorted PBMC. Produced via immunoSEQ multiplex PCR; TCRdb's table is partial and in-frame only. This sample has 450,000 to 550,000 clones; more than 65% occur once, and the top ten carry 13%. CDR1 and CDR2 from the germline V gene are ENHRY and SYGVKD. This CDR3 region has 12 residues. This sample was taken from a study of shared clonotypes between healthy human individuals.

The clonotype comes from a woman aged 40 to 55 in good health. Some clones in this sample may be carry-over from other donors' samples. The sequenced sample was PBMCs. This chain links TRBV10-3 with TRBJ2-4; D gene uncertain. The CDR3 here is CAISDSTDLLHF. The CDR3 bases are TGTGCCATCAGTGACTCGACGGACCTCTTGCACTTC.